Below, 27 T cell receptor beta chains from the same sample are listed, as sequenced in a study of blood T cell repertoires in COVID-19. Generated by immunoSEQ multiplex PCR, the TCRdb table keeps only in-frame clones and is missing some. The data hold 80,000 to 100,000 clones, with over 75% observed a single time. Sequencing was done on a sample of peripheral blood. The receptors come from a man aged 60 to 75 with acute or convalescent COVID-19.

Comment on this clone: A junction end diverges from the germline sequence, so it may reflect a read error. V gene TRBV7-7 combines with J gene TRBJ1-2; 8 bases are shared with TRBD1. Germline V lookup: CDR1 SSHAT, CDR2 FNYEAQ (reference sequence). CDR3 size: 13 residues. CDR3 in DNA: TGTGCTAGCAGAGGACAGGGAAACTATGGCTACACCTTC. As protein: CASRGQGNYGYTF.

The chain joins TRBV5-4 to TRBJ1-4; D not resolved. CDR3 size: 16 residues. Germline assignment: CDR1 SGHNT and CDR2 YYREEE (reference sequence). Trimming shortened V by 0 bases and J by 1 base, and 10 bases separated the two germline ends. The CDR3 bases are TGTGCCAGCAGCTTGGAGGGAGCAGGAACTAATGAAAAACTGTTTTTT. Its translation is CASSLEGAGTNEKLFF.

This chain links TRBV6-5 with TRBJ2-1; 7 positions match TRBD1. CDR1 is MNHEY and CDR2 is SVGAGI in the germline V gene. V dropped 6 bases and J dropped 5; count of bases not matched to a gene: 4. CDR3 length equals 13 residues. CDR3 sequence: CASRTGSDNEQFF. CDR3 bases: TGTGCCAGCAGGACAGGGTCGGACAATGAGCAGTTCTTC.

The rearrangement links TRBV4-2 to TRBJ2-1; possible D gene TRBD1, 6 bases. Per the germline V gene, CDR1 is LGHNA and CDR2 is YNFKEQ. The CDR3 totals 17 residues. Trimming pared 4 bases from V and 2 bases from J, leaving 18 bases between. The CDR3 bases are TGTGCCAGCAGCCGAATTCCGGGACAACACCCCTACAATGAGCAGTTCTTC. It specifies CASSRIPGQHPYNEQFF.

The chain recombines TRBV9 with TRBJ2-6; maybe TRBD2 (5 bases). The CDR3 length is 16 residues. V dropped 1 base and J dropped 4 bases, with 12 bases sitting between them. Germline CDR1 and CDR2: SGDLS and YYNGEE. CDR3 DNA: TGTGCCAGCAGCGTAATTCGAGGGATCGGGGCCAACGTCCTGACTTTC. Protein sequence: CASSVIRGIGANVLTF.

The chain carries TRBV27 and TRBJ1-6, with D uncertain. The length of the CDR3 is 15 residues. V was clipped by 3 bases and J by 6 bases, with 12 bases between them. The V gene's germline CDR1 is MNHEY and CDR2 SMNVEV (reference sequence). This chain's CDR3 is CASSFNPMANSPLHF. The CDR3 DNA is TGTGCCAGCAGTTTTAACCCGATGGCTAATTCACCCCTCCACTTT.

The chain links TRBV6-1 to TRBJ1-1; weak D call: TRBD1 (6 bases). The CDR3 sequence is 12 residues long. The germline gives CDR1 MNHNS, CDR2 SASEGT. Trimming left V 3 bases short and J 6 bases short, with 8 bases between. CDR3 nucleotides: TGTGCCAGCAGTGACAGGGGATCTGAAGCTTTCTTT. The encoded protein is CASSDRGSEAFF.

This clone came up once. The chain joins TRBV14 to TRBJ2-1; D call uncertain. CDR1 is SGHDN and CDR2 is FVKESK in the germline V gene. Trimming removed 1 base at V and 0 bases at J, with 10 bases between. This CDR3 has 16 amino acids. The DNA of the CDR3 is TGTGCCAGCAGCCAAGTCCGGGTGAGCTCCTACAATGAGCAGTTCTTC. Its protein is CASSQVRVSSYNEQFF.

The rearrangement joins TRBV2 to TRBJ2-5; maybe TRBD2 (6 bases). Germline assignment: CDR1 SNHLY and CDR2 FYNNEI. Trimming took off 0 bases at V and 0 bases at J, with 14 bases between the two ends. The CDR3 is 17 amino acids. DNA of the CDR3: TGTGCCAGCAGTGAAGCAAACGGGGGACTGTACCAAGAGACCCAGTACTTC. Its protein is CASSEANGGLYQETQYF.

The CDR3 region is CASRERGGGEETQYF. As DNA, the CDR3 is TGTGCCAGCAGAGAGAGGGGGGGCGGGGAAGAGACCCAGTACTTC. The genes are TRBV28 and TRBJ2-5; maybe TRBD2 (7 bases). Trimming shortened V by 6 bases and J by 3 bases, and 17 bases separated the two germline ends. Germline assignment: CDR1 MDHEN and CDR2 SYDVKM. The CDR3 length is 15 residues.

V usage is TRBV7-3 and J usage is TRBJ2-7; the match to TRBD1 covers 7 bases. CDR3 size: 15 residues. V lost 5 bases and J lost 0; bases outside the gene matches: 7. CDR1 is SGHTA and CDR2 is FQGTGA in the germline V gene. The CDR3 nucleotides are TGTGCCAGCAGCCCCGGCAGGACAGGCTCCTACGAGCAGTACTTC. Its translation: CASSPGRTGSYEQYF.

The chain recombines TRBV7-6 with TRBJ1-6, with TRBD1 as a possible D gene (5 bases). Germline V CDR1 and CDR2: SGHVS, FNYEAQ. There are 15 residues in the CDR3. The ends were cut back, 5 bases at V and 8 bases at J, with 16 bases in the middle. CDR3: CASSQTFEGDSPLHF. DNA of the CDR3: TGTGCCAGCAGCCAGACGTTTGAAGGGGATTCACCCCTCCACTTT.

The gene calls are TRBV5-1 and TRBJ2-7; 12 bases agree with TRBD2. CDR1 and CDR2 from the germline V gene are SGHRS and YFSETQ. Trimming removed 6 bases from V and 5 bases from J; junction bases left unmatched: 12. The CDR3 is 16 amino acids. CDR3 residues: CASTHTTSGSVNEQYF. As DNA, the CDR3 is TGCGCCAGCACGCATACGACTAGCGGGAGTGTCAACGAGCAGTACTTC.

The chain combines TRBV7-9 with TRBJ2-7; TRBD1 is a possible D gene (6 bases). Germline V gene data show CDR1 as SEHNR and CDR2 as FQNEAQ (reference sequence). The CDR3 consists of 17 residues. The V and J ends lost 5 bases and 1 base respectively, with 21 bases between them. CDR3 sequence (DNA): TGTGCCAGCAGCCCAGGACAGTTTAGCCCTACTTCCTACGAGCAGTACTTC. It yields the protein CASSPGQFSPTSYEQYF.

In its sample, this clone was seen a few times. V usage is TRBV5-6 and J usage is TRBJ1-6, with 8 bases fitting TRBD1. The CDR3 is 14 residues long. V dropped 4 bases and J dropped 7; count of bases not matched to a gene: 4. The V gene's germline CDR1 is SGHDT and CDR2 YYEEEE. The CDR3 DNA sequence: TGTGCCAGCAGCCACCCAGGGGGCAATTCACCCCTCCACTTT. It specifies CASSHPGGNSPLHF.

The CDR3: CASSLAGGRLLSYEQYF. Here the CDR3 DNA reads TGTGCCAGCAGTTTGGCTGGGGGGAGGTTGCTCTCCTACGAGCAGTACTTC. This chain uses TRBV27 with TRBJ2-7; possibly TRBD2 for D (6 bases). V gave up 3 bases and J gave up 0 bases, with 18 bases separating them. Germline CDR1 is MNHEY and CDR2 is SMNVEV (reference sequence). This CDR3 has 17 residues.

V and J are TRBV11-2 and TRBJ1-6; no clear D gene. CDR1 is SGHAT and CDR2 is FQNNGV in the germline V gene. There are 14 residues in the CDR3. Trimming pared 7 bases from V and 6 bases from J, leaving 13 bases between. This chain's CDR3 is CASKTGSPNSPLHF. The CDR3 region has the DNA TGTGCCAGCAAGACGGGGAGTCCTAATTCACCCCTCCACTTT. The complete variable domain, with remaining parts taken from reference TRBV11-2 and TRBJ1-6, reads EAGVAQSPRYKIIEKRQSVAFWCNPISGHATLYWYQQILGQGPKLLIQFQNNGVVDDSQLPKDRFSAERLKGVDSTLKIQPAKLEDSAVYLCASKTGSPNSPLHFGNGTRLTVT.

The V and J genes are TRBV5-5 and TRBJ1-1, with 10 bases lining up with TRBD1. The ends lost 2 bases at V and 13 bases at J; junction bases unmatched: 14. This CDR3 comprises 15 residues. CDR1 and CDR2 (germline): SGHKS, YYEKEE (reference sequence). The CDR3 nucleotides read TGTGCCAGCAGCTTATCGCTCGGGGGGACAGGGGATGTTTTCTTT. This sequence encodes CASSLSLGGTGDVFF. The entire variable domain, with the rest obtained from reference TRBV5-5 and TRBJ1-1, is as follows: DAGVTQSPTHLIKTRGQQVTLRCSPISGHKSVSWYQQVLGQGPQFIFQYYEKEERGRGNFPDRFSARQFPNYSSELNVNALLLGDSALYLCASSLSLGGTGDVFFGQGTRLTVV.

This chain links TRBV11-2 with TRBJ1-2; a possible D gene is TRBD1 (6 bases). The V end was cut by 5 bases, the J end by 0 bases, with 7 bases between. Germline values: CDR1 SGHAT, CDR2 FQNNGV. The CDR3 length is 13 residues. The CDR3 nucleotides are TGTGCCAGCAGCCGGACAGCTAACTATGGCTACACCTTC. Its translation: CASSRTANYGYTF.

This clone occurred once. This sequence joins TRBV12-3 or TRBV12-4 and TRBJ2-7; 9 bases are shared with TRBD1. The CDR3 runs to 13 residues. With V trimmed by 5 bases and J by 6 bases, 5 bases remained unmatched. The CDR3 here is CASSTGTGTEQYF. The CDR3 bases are TGTGCCAGCAGTACCGGGACAGGGACCGAGCAGTACTTC.

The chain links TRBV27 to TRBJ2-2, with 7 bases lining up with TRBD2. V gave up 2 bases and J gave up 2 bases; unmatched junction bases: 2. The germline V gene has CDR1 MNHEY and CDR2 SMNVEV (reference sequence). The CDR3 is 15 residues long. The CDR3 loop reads CASSLRLANTGELFF. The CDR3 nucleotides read TGTGCCAGCAGTTTAAGACTAGCAAACACCGGGGAGCTGTTTTTT.

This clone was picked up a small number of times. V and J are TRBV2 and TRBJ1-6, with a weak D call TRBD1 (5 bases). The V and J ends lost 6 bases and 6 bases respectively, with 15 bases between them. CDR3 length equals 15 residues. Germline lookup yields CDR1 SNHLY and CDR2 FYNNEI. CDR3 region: CASRWRGSGNSPLHF. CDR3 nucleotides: TGTGCCAGCAGGTGGAGGGGATCTGGTAATTCACCCCTCCACTTT.

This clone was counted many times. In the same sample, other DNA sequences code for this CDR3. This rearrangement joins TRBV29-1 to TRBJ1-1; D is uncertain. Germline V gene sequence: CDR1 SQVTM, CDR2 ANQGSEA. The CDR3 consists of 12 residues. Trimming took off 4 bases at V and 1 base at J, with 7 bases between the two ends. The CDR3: CSVGYRNTEAFF. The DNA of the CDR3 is TGCAGCGTTGGCTATCGGAACACTGAAGCTTTCTTT.

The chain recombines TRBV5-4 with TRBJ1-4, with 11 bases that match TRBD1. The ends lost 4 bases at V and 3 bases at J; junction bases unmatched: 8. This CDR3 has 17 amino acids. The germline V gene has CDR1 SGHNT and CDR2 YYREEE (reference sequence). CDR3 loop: CASSRRDRGVPNEKLFF. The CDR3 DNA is TGTGCCAGCAGCCGGAGGGACAGGGGGGTGCCTAATGAAAAACTGTTTTTT. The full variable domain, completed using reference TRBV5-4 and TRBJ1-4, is ETGVTQSPTHLIKTRGQQVTLRCSSQSGHNTVSWYQQALGQGPQFIFQYYREEENGRGNFPPRFSGLQFPNYSSELNVNALELDDSALYLCASSRRDRGVPNEKLFFGSGTQLSVL.

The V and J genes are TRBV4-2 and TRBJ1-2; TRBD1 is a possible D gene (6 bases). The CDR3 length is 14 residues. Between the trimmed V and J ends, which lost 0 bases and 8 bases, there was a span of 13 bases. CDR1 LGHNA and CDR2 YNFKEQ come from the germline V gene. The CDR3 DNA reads TGTGCCAGCAGCCAAGAAGGGGGTACTGGCGGCTACACCTTC. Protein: CASSQEGGTGGYTF.

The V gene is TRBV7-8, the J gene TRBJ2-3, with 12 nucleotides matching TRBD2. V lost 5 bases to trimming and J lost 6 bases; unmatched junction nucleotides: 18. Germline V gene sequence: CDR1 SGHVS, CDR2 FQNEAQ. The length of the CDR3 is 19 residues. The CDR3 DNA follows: TGTGCCAGCAGCGCTGGACTAGCGGGATGGTCCCCTTTATTGGATACGCAGTATTTT. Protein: CASSAGLAGWSPLLDTQYF. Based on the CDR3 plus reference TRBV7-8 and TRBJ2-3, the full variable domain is GAGVSQSPRYKVAKRGQDVALRCDPISGHVSLFWYQQALGQGPEFLTYFQNEAQLDKSGLPSDRFFAERPEGSVSTLKIQRTQQEDSAVYLCASSAGLAGWSPLLDTQYFGPGTRLTVL.

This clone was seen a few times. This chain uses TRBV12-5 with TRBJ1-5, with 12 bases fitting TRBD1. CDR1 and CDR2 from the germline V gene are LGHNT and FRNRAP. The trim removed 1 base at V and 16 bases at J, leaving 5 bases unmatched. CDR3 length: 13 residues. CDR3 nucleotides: TGTGCTAGTGGTTTGGGCCGGGACAGGGGGCAACATTTT. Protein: CASGLGRDRGQHF.